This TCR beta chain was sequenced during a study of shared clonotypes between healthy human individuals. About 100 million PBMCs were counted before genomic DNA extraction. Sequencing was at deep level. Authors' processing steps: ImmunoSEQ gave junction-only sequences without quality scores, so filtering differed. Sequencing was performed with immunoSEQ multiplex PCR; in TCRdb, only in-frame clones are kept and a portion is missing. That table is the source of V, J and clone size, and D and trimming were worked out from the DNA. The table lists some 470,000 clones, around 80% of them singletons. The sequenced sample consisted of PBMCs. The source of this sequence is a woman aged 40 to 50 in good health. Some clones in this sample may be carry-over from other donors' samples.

The CDR3 region is CASSMSTGELFF. The DNA for the CDR3 is TGTGCCAGCAGTATGAGCACCGGGGAGCTGTTTTTT. The rearrangement uses TRBV27 and TRBJ2-2; D gene unclear. This CDR3 has 12 amino acids. CDR1 is MNHEY and CDR2 is SMNVEV in the germline V gene (reference sequence). Trimming took 5 bases from V and 4 from J, leaving 5 bases between them.